Sequencing of this T cell receptor (beta chain) was carried out in a study of T-cell memory formation after mild COVID-19. This clonotype appeared a few times. Its specificity is not known. TCR alpha and TCR beta cDNA libraries carrying sample barcodes and UMIs came from 5'RACE with constant-segment primers. Via MiXCR, TCRdb re-called the 5' RACE reads, giving one row per CDR3 protein. The table records hundreds of thousands of distinct CDR3 sequences, approximately 21% of them present only once. Germline lookup yields CDR1 SGHTA and CDR2 FQGNSA. V lost 5 bases and J 0 bases, leaving 14 bases between the germline ends. The CDR3 is 16 residues long. Broader study findings: Cross-reactive memory seemingly joined, as some responding clones were found in pre-infection memory. Contracting CD4+ clones were located mainly in CM and EM, and CD8+ clones in EMRA. Clones that contracted from day 15 to 85 were balanced CD4/CD8, while later expanders leaned CD4+.

The sample comprised PBMCs or a T cell subset sorted from them (not recorded which). V usage is TRBV7-2 and J usage is TRBJ2-1; D is perhaps TRBD1 (7 bases). The origin of this receptor is an adult woman who had mild COVID-19 (a few samples of this study predate the infection). Cell type and time point are not known. CDR3 in DNA: TGTGCCAGCAGCGGAGGGGGCGTTAGCTCCTACAATGAGCAGTTCTTC. The encoded protein is CASSGGGVSSYNEQFF.